These 19 T cell receptor beta chains were all obtained from the same sample, sequenced in a study of T-cell reconstitution after alpha-beta-depleted transplantation in children. Using unique molecular identifiers, the investigators prepared the TCRbeta library. Via MiXCR, TCRdb re-called the PCR reads, giving one row per CDR3 protein. Counted here are hundreds of thousands of distinct CDR3 sequences, 15% to 20% occurring once; the ten biggest clones make up about 5%. This sample comprised PBMCs, mostly from graft donor cells, obtained 360 days after TCRalphabeta/CD19-depleted stem cell transplant. Every receptor here comes from a male patient aged 10 to 17 who had a stem cell transplant for acute lymphoblastic leukemia, so the T cells may come from the graft donor.

The chain combines TRBV4-2 with TRBJ2-2, with 13 bases fitting TRBD2. The CDR3 loop spans 18 amino acids. V trimming: 3 bases; J trimming: 3 bases; junction bases outside the gene matches: 7. The germline V gene has CDR1 LGHNA and CDR2 YNFKEQ. The CDR3 loop reads CASSHRLAGGIDTGELFF. The CDR3 bases are TGTGCCAGCAGCCACCGACTAGCGGGAGGTATCGACACCGGGGAGCTGTTTTTT.

The chain couples TRBV29-1 to TRBJ2-7, with 11 bases lining up with TRBD1. The CDR3 sequence is 15 residues long. The V gene end was trimmed by 6 bases and the J gene end by 2 bases; junction bases not matched to a gene: 9. CDR1 is SQVTM, CDR2 ANQGSEA, per germline. The CDR3: CSVFHWTGGTYEQYF. CDR3 nucleotide sequence: TGCAGCGTATTCCACTGGACAGGGGGCACCTACGAGCAGTACTTC.

This clonotype showed up just a few times. The rearrangement links TRBV7-8 to TRBJ2-1; TRBD2 aligns across 11 bases. The CDR3 totals 17 residues. Germline V gene data show CDR1 as SGHVS and CDR2 as FQNEAQ. The J segment lost 4 bases and the V segment lost 3 bases, leaving 8 bases of the junction unmatched. Written as DNA, the CDR3 is TGTGCCAGCAGCTTGGCCCGACTAGCGGGAAGGTACAATGAGCAGTTCTTC. Encoded protein: CASSLARLAGRYNEQFF.

The J gene is TRBJ2-3, the V gene TRBV5-5, with 7 nucleotides matching TRBD2. This CDR3 spans 17 amino acids. J was trimmed by 2 bases and V by 0 bases; bases with no gene match: 9. Germline values: CDR1 SGHKS, CDR2 YYEKEE (reference sequence). DNA for the CDR3: TGTGCCAGCAGCTTGGTGGCTAGCGGAGGCTTCACAGATACGCAGTATTTT. Its protein is CASSLVASGGFTDTQYF. The complete variable domain, with remaining parts taken from reference TRBV5-5 and TRBJ2-3, reads DAGVTQSPTHLIKTRGQQVTLRCSPISGHKSVSWYQQVLGQGPQFIFQYYEKEERGRGNFPDRFSARQFPNYSSELNVNALLLGDSALYLCASSLVASGGFTDTQYFGPGTRLTVL.

This clonotype was seen only a few times. This chain links TRBV5-1 with TRBJ2-7; TRBD2 matches 11 bases. There are 15 residues in the CDR3. Germline CDR1 is SGHRS and CDR2 is YFSETQ. With 2 bases clipped from V and 3 bases from J, the junction kept 4 bases outside the gene matches. CDR3 in DNA: TGCGCCAGCAGCTTACTAGCGGGAGAACACTACGAGCAGTACTTC. Its protein is CASSLLAGEHYEQYF.

The rearrangement links TRBV20-1 to TRBJ2-3; 7 nucleotides match TRBD2. V shed 0 bases and J 1 base; nucleotides not matched to a gene: 4. Germline CDR1 DFQATT, CDR2 SNEGSKA (reference sequence). The CDR3 consists of 15 residues. CDR3 in amino acids: CSAREGGTGTDTQYF. For the CDR3, the DNA is TGCAGTGCTAGAGAGGGAGGGACGGGCACAGATACGCAGTATTTT.

This clonotype was detected once. The rearrangement links TRBV2 to TRBJ2-1; 10 bases agree with TRBD1. This CDR3 comprises 15 residues. J was trimmed by 8 bases and V by 4 bases; bases with no gene match: 8. Germline CDR1 and CDR2: SNHLY and FYNNEI. In DNA, the CDR3 is TGTGCCAGCAGTGGAGCCGGGACAGGGGTATATGAGCAGTTCTTC. It yields the protein CASSGAGTGVYEQFF. The complete variable domain, with remaining parts taken from reference TRBV2 and TRBJ2-1, reads EPEVTQTPSHQVTQMGQEVILRCVPISNHLYFYWYRQILGQKVEFLVSFYNNEISEKSEIFDDQFSVERPDGSNFTLKIRSTKLEDSAMYFCASSGAGTGVYEQFFGPGTRLTVL.

The chain recombines TRBV20-1 with TRBJ2-1; D is uncertain. Germline V gene sequence: CDR1 DFQATT, CDR2 SNEGSKA (reference sequence). This CDR3 is built from 14 residues. V was pared by 7 bases and J by 4 bases, with 17 bases between. In nucleotides, the CDR3 is TGCAGTGGGACGCCTTACCAGCAATACAATGAGCAGTTCTTC. It translates to CSGTPYQQYNEQFF.

The rearrangement uses TRBV29-1 and TRBJ2-1; D perhaps matches TRBD1 (5 bases). Between the trimmed V and J ends, which lost 2 bases and 8 bases, there was a span of 10 bases. The CDR3 is made up of 12 amino acids. In germline, CDR1 is SQVTM, CDR2 ANQGSEA. This CDR3 reads CSVESGAYEQFF. The CDR3 bases are TGCAGCGTTGAAAGTGGGGCCTATGAGCAGTTCTTC.

On this clonotype: The junction departs from the called germline gene at one end, perhaps through a read error. The chain has TRBV19 and TRBJ2-3; TRBD1 agrees at 7 bases. The CDR3 is 14 amino acids. Germline CDR1 LNHDA, CDR2 SQIVND (reference sequence). The chain's CDR3 is CASSLTGYTDTQFF. CDR3 in DNA: TGTGCCAGTAGTTTGACAGGGTACACAGATACGCAGTTTTTT.

This sequence joins TRBV6-5 and TRBJ2-3; 7 positions agree with TRBD2. V was pared by 8 bases and J by 4 bases, with 0 bases of the junction left unmatched. The CDR3 contains 11 residues. Germline V gene sequence: CDR1 MNHEY, CDR2 SVGAGI. The CDR3 protein is CASGLADTQYF. CDR3 coding DNA: TGTGCCAGCGGACTAGCAGATACGCAGTATTTT.

This chain links TRBV19 with TRBJ2-1; D ambiguous. Germline V lookup: CDR1 LNHDA, CDR2 SQIVND (reference sequence). The CDR3 runs 13 residues. V was cut by 2 bases and J by 7 bases, with 9 bases left in between. CDR3 residues: CASSIRVGNEQFF. Written as DNA, the CDR3 is TGTGCCAGTAGTATACGCGTCGGGAATGAGCAGTTCTTC.

This clonotype was counted only a few times. The chain couples TRBV2 to TRBJ1-2, with 7 bases matching TRBD1. CDR3 length: 14 residues. The junction had 11 bases not matched to a gene; V was cut back by 5 bases and J by 8 bases. The germline gives CDR1 SNHLY, CDR2 FYNNEI. CDR3 in amino acids: CASSSFDRVRGYTF. The CDR3 bases are TGTGCCAGCAGTTCGTTCGACAGGGTGCGGGGCTACACCTTC.

This sequence joins TRBV6-1 and TRBJ2-3, with 7 bases fitting TRBD2. The CDR3 has 16 amino acids. Germline V gene data show CDR1 as MNHNS and CDR2 as SASEGT. Losses at the gene ends were 10 bases for V and 0 bases for J; bases not matched to a gene: 13. The CDR3 DNA is TGTGCCACCTCGGGGCTAGCGGTAACTAGCACAGATACGCAGTATTTT. This gives the protein CATSGLAVTSTDTQYF.

The table lists this clonotype with a few counts. The V and J genes are TRBV24-1 and TRBJ2-2; 10 bases match TRBD1. J was trimmed by 3 bases and V by 3 bases; bases with no gene match: 3. This CDR3 has 16 residues. Germline loops: CDR1 KGHDR, CDR2 SFDVKD. CDR3 region: CATSDRDRGHTGELFF. In DNA, the CDR3 is TGTGCCACCAGTGATCGGGACAGGGGTCACACCGGGGAGCTGTTTTTT.

This clonotype was counted a few times. The V call is TRBV6-5, the J call TRBJ2-1, with 11 bases lining up with TRBD2. The CDR3 loop spans 15 amino acids. CDR1 and CDR2 from the germline V gene are MNHEY and SVGAGI. The V segment lost 1 base and the J segment 9 bases; nucleotides outside the gene matches: 5. Written as DNA, the CDR3 is TGTGCCAGCAGTTACTTGACTAGCGGGAAAGGTGAGCAGTTCTTC. Translation: CASSYLTSGKGEQFF.

This clonotype was counted only a few times. The chain is built from TRBV15 and TRBJ1-6; D is ambiguous. The CDR3 spans 19 residues. The V gene's germline CDR1 is LNHNV and CDR2 YYDKDF (reference sequence). The V end lost 0 bases, the J end lost 1 base, and 16 bases lay between the germline ends. The CDR3 sequence: CATSRDFGVLGSYNSPLHF. CDR3 nucleotides: TGTGCCACCAGCAGAGATTTCGGGGTTTTGGGGTCCTATAATTCACCCCTCCACTTT.

This chain uses TRBV27 with TRBJ2-7; a possible D gene is TRBD1 (6 bases). V dropped 5 bases and J dropped 0 bases, with 11 bases sitting between them. Per the germline V gene, CDR1 is MNHEY and CDR2 is SMNVEV (reference sequence). This CDR3 comprises 14 residues. CDR3 nucleotides: TGTGCCAGCAGTGTGGACAGAAACTCCTACGAGCAGTACTTC. It is translated as CASSVDRNSYEQYF.

The rearrangement joins TRBV19 to TRBJ2-2, with 13 bases identical to TRBD2. After removal of 5 bases from V and 3 bases from J, the junction contained 0 bases not matched to a gene. CDR3 length: 15 residues. Per germline, CDR1 LNHDA and CDR2 SQIVND (reference sequence). The CDR3 coding sequence is TGTGCCAGTAGTGGACTAGCGGGAGACACCGGGGAGCTGTTTTTT. This gives the protein CASSGLAGDTGELFF.